The clone carrying this T cell receptor beta chain was seen at least ten times. The antigen remains unidentified. The germline gene is not matched at one end of the junction; a read error may be the cause. This sample's time point: newly diagnosed GD, antithyroid drugs for less than 3 months. There was RNA extracted from PBMCs, and the TCR library was made from it. CDR1 is MNHEY, CDR2 SVGAGI, per germline. The CDR3 has 16 residues. Construction of TCR beta libraries relied on iRepertoire HTBI primers and on Arm-PCR targeting CDR3 regions. TCRdb independently ran MiXCR on the multiplex PCR reads; one entry per CDR3 protein. The sample lists over 300,000 distinct CDR3 sequences, less than 20% occurring once. The record originates from a study of regulatory T cells in long-lasting Graves disease. Study outcomes and limitations: When disease was persistent, TRBV28, TRBJ1-2 and TRBJ2-5 were the favored segments.

The source is a female donor with Graves disease. The V gene is TRBV6-5, the J gene TRBJ2-5; D remains ambiguous. The material was peripheral blood mononuclear cells (PBMCs), obtained at new diagnosis, from a patient treated with antithyroid drugs. CDR3 region: CASSYSSQATQGTQYF. CDR3 coding DNA: TGTGCCAGCAGTTACTCGAGCCAGGCGACGCAAGGGACCCAGTACTTC.